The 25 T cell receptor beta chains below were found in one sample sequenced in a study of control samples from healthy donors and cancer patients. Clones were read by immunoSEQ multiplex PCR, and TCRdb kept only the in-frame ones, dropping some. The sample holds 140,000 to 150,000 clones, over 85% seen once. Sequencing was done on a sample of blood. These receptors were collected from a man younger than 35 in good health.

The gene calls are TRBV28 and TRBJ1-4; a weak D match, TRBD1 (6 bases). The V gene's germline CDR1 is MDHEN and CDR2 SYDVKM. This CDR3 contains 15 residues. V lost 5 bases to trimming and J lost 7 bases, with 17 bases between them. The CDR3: CASSPSGGAFEKLFF. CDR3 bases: TGTGCCAGCAGTCCCAGTGGGGGGGCCTTTGAAAAACTGTTTTTT.

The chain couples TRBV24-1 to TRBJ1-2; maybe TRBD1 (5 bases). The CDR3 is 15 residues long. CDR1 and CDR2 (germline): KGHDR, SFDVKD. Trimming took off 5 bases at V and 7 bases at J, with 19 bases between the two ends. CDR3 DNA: TGTGCCACCAGTGCCGTCGACGGCCACAGGCGTGGCTACACCTTC. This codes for CATSAVDGHRRGYTF.

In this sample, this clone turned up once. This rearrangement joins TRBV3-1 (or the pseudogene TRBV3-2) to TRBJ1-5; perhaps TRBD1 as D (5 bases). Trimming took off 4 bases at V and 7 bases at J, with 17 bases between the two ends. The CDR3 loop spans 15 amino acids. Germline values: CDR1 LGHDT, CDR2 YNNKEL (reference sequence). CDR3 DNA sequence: TGTGCCAGCAGCCCACCCGGCGGGGGTGGGCAGCCCCAGCATTTT. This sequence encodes CASSPPGGGGQPQHF.

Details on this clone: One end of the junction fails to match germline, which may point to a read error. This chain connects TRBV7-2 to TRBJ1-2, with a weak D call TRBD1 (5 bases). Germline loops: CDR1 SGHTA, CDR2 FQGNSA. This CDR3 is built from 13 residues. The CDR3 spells CASSFGTNYGYTF. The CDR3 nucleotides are TGTGCCAGCAGCTTCGGGACTAATTATGGCTACACCTTC.

CDR3 loop: CASSIGRGLASYNEQFF. The CDR3 bases are TGTGCCAGTAGTATTGGCCGGGGACTAGCTTCCTACAATGAGCAGTTCTTC. V gene TRBV19 combines with J gene TRBJ2-1, with TRBD2 matching over 9 bases. Germline V gene lookup returns CDR1 LNHDA and CDR2 SQIVND (reference sequence). Germline trimming cut 3 bases from V and 1 base from J; bases unmatched to any gene: 7. The CDR3 is 17 residues long.

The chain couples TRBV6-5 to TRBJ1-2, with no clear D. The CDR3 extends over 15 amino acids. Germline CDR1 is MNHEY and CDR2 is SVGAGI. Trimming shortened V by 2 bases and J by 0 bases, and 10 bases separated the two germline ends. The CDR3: CASSYVGAANYGYTF. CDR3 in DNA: TGTGCCAGCAGTTACGTCGGAGCAGCTAACTATGGCTACACCTTC.

The chain's CDR3 is CASSPGRRIQPQHF. CDR3 nucleotide sequence: TGTGCCAGCAGCCCCGGACGGAGGATACAGCCCCAGCATTTT. The rearrangement links TRBV3-1 (or the pseudogene TRBV3-2) to TRBJ1-5, with D hard to call. V lost 4 bases and J 7 bases, leaving 14 bases between the germline ends. The CDR3 loop spans 14 amino acids. Germline CDR1 LGHDT, CDR2 YNNKEL (reference sequence).

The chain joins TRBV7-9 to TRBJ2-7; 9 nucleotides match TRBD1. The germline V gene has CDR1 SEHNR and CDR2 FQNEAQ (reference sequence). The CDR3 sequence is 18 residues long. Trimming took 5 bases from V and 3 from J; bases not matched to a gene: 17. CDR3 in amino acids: CASSARITGGGTLYEQYF. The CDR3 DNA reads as TGTGCCAGCAGCGCGAGAATTACAGGGGGCGGTACACTCTACGAGCAGTACTTC.

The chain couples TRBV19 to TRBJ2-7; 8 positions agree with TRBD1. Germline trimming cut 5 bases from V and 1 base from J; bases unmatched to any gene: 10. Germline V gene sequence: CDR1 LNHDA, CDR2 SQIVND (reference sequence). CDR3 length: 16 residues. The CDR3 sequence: CASSPGDRLLSYEQYF. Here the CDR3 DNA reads TGTGCCAGTAGTCCCGGGGACAGGCTATTGTCCTACGAGCAGTACTTC.

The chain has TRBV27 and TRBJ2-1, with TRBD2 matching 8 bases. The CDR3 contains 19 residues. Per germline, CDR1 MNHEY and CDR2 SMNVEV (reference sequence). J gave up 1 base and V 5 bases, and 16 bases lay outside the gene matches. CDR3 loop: CASSPRGGRAFLSYNEQFF. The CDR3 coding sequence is TGTGCCAGCAGTCCTCGGGGGGGGAGGGCCTTCCTTTCCTACAATGAGCAGTTCTTC.

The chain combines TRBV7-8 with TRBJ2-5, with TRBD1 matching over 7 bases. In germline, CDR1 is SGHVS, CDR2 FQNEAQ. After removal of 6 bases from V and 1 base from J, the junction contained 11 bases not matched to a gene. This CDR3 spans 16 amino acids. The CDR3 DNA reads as TGTGCCAGCAGTCTCAGGCCGGGACAGTCCCAAGAGACCCAGTACTTC. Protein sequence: CASSLRPGQSQETQYF.

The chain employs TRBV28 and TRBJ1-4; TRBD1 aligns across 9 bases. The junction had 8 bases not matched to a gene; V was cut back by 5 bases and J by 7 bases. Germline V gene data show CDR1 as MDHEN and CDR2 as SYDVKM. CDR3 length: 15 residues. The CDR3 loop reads CASSPGTGFLEKLFF. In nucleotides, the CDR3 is TGTGCCAGCAGTCCTGGGACAGGGTTCCTTGAAAAACTGTTTTTT.

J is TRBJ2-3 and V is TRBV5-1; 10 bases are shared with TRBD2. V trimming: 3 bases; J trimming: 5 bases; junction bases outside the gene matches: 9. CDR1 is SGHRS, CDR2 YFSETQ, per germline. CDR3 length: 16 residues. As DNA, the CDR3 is TGCGCCAGCAGCTGGGGGCTAGCGGGAGTGGTAGATACGCAGTATTTT. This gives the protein CASSWGLAGVVDTQYF.

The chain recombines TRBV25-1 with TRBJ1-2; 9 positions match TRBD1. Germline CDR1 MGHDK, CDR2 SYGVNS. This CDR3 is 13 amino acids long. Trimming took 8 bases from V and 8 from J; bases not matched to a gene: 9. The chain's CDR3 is CASAGNRGRGYTF. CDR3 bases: TGTGCCAGCGCAGGTAACAGGGGGCGCGGCTACACCTTC.

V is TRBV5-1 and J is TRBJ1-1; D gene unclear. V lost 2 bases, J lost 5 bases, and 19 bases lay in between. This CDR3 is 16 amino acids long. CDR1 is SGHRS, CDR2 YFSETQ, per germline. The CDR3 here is CASSFGITRGLTEAFF. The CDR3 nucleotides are TGCGCCAGCAGCTTTGGCATCACTCGGGGATTGACTGAAGCTTTCTTT.

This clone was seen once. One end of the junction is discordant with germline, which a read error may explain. CDR3 nucleotide sequence: TGTGCCAGCAGCTTAGGTTCCTGGGTCCTCGACTTC. Protein: CASSLGSWVLDF. The rearrangement joins TRBV7-9 to TRBJ1-2; D unclear. Germline CDR1 and CDR2: SEHNR and FQNEAQ (reference sequence). The CDR3 loop spans 12 amino acids.

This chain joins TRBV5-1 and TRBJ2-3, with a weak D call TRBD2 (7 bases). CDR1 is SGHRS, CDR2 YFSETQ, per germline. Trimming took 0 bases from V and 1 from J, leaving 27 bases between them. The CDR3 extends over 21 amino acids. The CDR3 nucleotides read TGCGCCAGCAGCTTGGTCCTTCCGGGGGGCCGTATTGGCAAAGGCACAGATACGCAGTATTTT. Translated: CASSLVLPGGRIGKGTDTQYF.

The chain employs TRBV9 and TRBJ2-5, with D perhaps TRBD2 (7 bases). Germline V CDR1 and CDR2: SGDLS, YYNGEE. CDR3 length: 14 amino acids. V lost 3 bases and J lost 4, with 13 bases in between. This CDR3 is CASSGGASGETQYF. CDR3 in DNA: TGTGCCAGCAGCGGGGGGGCTAGCGGAGAGACCCAGTACTTC.

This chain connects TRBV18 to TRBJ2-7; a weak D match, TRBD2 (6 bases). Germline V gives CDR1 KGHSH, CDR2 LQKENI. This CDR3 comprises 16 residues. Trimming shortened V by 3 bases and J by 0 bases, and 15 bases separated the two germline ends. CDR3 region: CASSPIPGGSSYEQYF. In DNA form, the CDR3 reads TGTGCCAGCTCACCCATCCCCGGGGGAAGCTCCTACGAGCAGTACTTC.

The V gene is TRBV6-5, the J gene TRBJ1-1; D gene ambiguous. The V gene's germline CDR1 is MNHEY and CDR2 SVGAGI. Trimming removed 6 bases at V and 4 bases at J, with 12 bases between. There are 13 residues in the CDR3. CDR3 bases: TGTGCCAGCAGGAACTCGGTGTTCACTGAAGCTTTCTTT. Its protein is CASRNSVFTEAFF.

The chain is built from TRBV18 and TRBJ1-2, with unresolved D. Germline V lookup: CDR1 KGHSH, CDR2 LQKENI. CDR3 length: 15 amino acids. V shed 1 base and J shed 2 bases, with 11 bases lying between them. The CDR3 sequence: CASSPQEDPNYGYTF. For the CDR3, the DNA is TGTGCCAGCTCACCACAAGAGGATCCCAACTATGGCTACACCTTC.

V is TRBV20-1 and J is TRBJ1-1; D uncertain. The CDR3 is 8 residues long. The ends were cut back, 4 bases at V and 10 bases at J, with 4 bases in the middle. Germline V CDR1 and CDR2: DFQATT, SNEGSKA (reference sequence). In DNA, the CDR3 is TGCAGTGCTATAGGAGCTTTCTTT. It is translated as CSAIGAFF.

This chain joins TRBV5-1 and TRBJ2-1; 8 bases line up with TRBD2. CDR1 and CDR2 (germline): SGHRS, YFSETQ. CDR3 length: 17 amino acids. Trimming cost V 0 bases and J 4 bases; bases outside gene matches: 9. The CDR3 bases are TGCGCCAGCAGCTTGGGCCGGTTAGCGGGGTTTTACAATGAGCAGTTCTTC. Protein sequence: CASSLGRLAGFYNEQFF.

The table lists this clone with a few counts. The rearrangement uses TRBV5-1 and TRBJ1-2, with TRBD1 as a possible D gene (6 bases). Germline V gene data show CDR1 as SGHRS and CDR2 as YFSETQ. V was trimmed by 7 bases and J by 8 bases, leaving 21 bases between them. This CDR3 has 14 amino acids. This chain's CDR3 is CASAPRGMQGGYTF. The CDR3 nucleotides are TGCGCCAGCGCCCCGAGGGGGATGCAGGGAGGCTACACCTTC.

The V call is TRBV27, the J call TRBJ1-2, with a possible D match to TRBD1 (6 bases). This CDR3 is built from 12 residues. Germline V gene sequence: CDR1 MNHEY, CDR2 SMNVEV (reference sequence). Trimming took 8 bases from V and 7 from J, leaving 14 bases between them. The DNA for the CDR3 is TGTGCCAGCTCAAGGGGGGGGTTTGGCTACACCTTC. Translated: CASSRGGFGYTF.